These 13 T cell receptor beta chains share one sample of origin, sequenced in a study of control samples from healthy donors and cancer patients. The repertoire was sequenced with immunoSEQ multiplex PCR; TCRdb's copy has only in-frame clones and lacks some. The profile shows 150,000 or so clones, roughly 93% of them singletons. Material for sequencing was blood. The receptors come from a man between 18 and 29 years old in good health.

The chain recombines TRBV7-9 with TRBJ1-4; D possibly corresponds to TRBD1 (5 bases). The V end lost 10 bases, the J end lost 0 bases, and 18 bases lay between the germline ends. This CDR3 is built from 16 residues. Germline CDR1 is SEHNR and CDR2 is FQNEAQ (reference sequence). CDR3 in amino acids: CATRLGATSTNEKLFF. As DNA, the CDR3 is TGTGCCACACGCCTAGGGGCAACTTCAACTAATGAAAAACTGTTTTTT. Full variable domain (outside the CDR3, taken from reference TRBV7-9 and TRBJ1-4): DTGVSQNPRHKITKRGQNVTFRCDPISEHNRLYWYRQTLGQGPEFLTYFQNEAQLEKSRLLSDRFSAERPKGSFSTLEIQRTEQGDSAMYLCATRLGATSTNEKLFFGSGTQLSVL.

CDR3 region: CASSRGGHYTGELFF. The CDR3 region has the DNA TGTGCCAGCAGCCGGGGAGGGCATTACACCGGGGAGCTGTTTTTT. The chain uses TRBV5-4 and TRBJ2-2; 7 bases agree with TRBD2. The CDR3 covers 15 residues. Trimming removed 4 bases from V and 3 bases from J; junction bases left unmatched: 6. Germline CDR1 SGHNT, CDR2 YYREEE (reference sequence).

The CDR3 region is CASSYSGLPVTPQHF. CDR3 nucleotides: TGTGCCAGCAGTTACTCGGGACTCCCAGTCACGCCCCAGCATTTT. V usage is TRBV6-6 and J usage is TRBJ1-5, with D possibly TRBD1 on 5 matching bases. The germline gives CDR1 MNHNY, CDR2 SVGAGI (reference sequence). The CDR3 totals 15 residues. The V end lost 0 bases, the J end lost 9 bases, and 15 bases lay between the germline ends.

As for this clone: This same CDR3 is encoded by further DNA sequences in the sample. The J gene is TRBJ2-2, the V gene TRBV30, with D uncertain. V lost 0 bases, J lost 7 bases, and 6 bases lay in between. The CDR3 totals 12 residues. Germline CDR1 and CDR2: GTSNPN and SVGIG (reference sequence). CDR3 region: CAWSVRVGELFF. DNA for the CDR3: TGTGCCTGGAGTGTAAGGGTCGGGGAGCTGTTTTTT.

This rearrangement joins TRBV5-4 to TRBJ1-1; D is possibly TRBD1 (5 bases). In germline, CDR1 is SGHNT, CDR2 YYREEE (reference sequence). The CDR3 totals 12 residues. V was shortened by 3 bases and J by 7 bases, with 10 bases between the two germline ends. The CDR3 spells CASSSWDGEAFF. The CDR3 coding sequence is TGTGCCAGCAGCTCGTGGGACGGTGAAGCTTTCTTT.

The chain combines TRBV6-2 or TRBV6-3 with TRBJ2-1, with D perhaps matching TRBD2 (6 bases). This CDR3 has 15 amino acids. Trimming shortened V by 4 bases and J by 3 bases, and 13 bases separated the two germline ends. Germline V gives CDR1 MNHEY, CDR2 SVGEGT. The CDR3 bases are TGTGCCAGCAGTTCGGGGAGGCGGAACTACAATGAGCAGTTCTTC. Translating gives CASSSGRRNYNEQFF.

This chain connects TRBV5-1 to TRBJ2-3, with 7 bases lining up with TRBD2. The CDR3 sequence is 17 residues long. After removal of 0 bases from V and 4 bases from J, the junction contained 11 bases not matched to a gene. Germline CDR1 SGHRS, CDR2 YFSETQ. CDR3 DNA: TGCGCCAGCAGCTTGGGGATCGGTGGGAGGGAGGCAGATACGCAGTATTTT. This gives the protein CASSLGIGGREADTQYF.

The rearrangement joins TRBV7-9 to TRBJ1-2, with 8 bases that match TRBD1. Germline trimming cut 5 bases from V and 4 bases from J; bases unmatched to any gene: 9. Germline V CDR1 and CDR2: SEHNR, FQNEAQ (reference sequence). CDR3 size: 15 residues. CDR3 bases: TGTGCCAGCAGCCCCGTCACAGGGGGTTCCTATGGCTACACCTTC. Translation: CASSPVTGGSYGYTF.

The chain has TRBV6-4 and TRBJ1-2; D is perhaps TRBD1 (6 bases). The CDR3 runs 15 residues. V shed 4 bases and J shed 4 bases, with 16 bases lying between them. Germline V lookup: CDR1 MRHNA, CDR2 SNTAGT. The CDR3 nucleotides read TGTGCCAGCAGTGCGAAGGGGGGGCAGAGCTATGGCTACACCTTC. Protein product: CASSAKGGQSYGYTF.

The V call is TRBV14, the J call TRBJ2-5, with TRBD2 matching 14 bases. The CDR3 spans 17 residues. CDR1 SGHDN and CDR2 FVKESK come from the germline V gene. V was clipped by 4 bases and J by 2 bases; unmatched bases: 6. CDR3 residues: CASSPRTSGRTQETQYF. The CDR3 DNA sequence: TGTGCCAGCAGCCCGAGGACTAGCGGGAGGACGCAAGAGACCCAGTACTTC. The whole variable domain, filled in from reference TRBV14 and TRBJ2-5, reads EAGVTQFPSHSVIEKGQTVTLRCDPISGHDNLYWYRRVMGKEIKFLLHFVKESKQDESGMPNNRFLAERTGGTYSTLKVQPAELEDSGVYFCASSPRTSGRTQETQYFGPGTRLLVL.

The chain combines TRBV9 with TRBJ2-3, with 9 bases that match TRBD2. Germline V lookup: CDR1 SGDLS, CDR2 YYNGEE. CDR3 size: 15 residues. Trimming removed 0 bases from V and 4 bases from J; junction bases left unmatched: 3. The DNA for the CDR3 is TGTGCCAGCAGCGTAGGTGCGGGGGGGTCAGATACGCAGTATTTT. It encodes CASSVGAGGSDTQYF.

The rearrangement uses TRBV18 and TRBJ1-2; D uncertain. This CDR3 contains 16 residues. The V gene's germline CDR1 is KGHSH and CDR2 LQKENI. V shed 2 bases and J shed 1 base, with 14 bases lying between them. The CDR3 DNA follows: TGTGCCAGCTCACCAACAGCCCGGCGGGATAACTATGGCTACACCTTC. Translating it yields CASSPTARRDNYGYTF.

In this sample, this clone turned up a few times. This chain links TRBV18 with TRBJ2-1; D possibly corresponds to TRBD1 (6 bases). Germline-derived CDR1 and CDR2 are KGHSH and LQKENI. The CDR3 consists of 16 residues. The ends were cut back, 5 bases at V and 0 bases at J, with 14 bases in the middle. DNA for the CDR3: TGTGCCAGCTCAGCATTCACAGGGAGCTCCTACAATGAGCAGTTCTTC. Its translation is CASSAFTGSSYNEQFF.